These 6 T cell receptor beta chains were sequenced from one sample in a study of CD8+CD57+ T cells in acquired aplastic anemia (dated by TCRdb to about 2018). The sequencer was an Illumina HiSeq 2000. Profiling of TCR beta VDJ combinations and CDR3 sequences used genomic DNA as the template. TCRdb reanalyzed the raw reads on its own, using fastp at Q25 for trimming and MiXCR for clone calling, and kept in-frame beta chains. When rows share a CDR3 protein, they turn into one entry using the most common DNA and genes. This sample comprises some 210,000 distinct CDR3 sequences, approximately 60% of them detected only once. The biggest ten clones account for 25% to 30% of the sample. Sequencing was carried out using sorted CD4+, CD8+, or CD8+CD57+ T cells (not recorded which) from PBMCs. Receptor source: a human donor in good health.

The chain has TRBV10-3 and TRBJ2-5, with TRBD1 matching over 12 bases. Germline lookup yields CDR1 ENHRY and CDR2 SYGVKD. The CDR3 extends over 14 amino acids. V was pared by 6 bases and J by 5 bases, with 4 bases of the junction left unmatched. In nucleotides, the CDR3 is TGTGCCATCAGGGGACAGGGGGCCTCTGAGACCCAGTACTTC. The encoded protein is CAIRGQGASETQYF.

This clonotype has only one observation. The chain has TRBV9 and TRBJ1-1; D is perhaps TRBD1 (5 bases). Germline V gene data show CDR1 as SGDLS and CDR2 as YYNGEE. CDR3 length: 14 residues. The V and J ends lost 4 bases and 3 bases respectively, with 13 bases between them. The CDR3 protein is CASSLLSGDTEAFF. CDR3 DNA: TGTGCCAGCAGCCTCCTCTCGGGGGACACTGAAGCTTTCTTT.

This clonotype was detected a few times. The chain joins TRBV19 to TRBJ1-4; D is unclear. The germline V gene has CDR1 LNHDA and CDR2 SQIVND (reference sequence). CDR3 length: 14 amino acids. Trimming shortened V by 1 base and J by 7 bases, and 10 bases separated the two germline ends. The CDR3 is CASSIVKSAEKLFF. The CDR3 DNA follows: TGTGCCAGTAGTATAGTCAAATCGGCTGAAAAACTGTTTTTT.

The V and J genes are TRBV15 and TRBJ1-6; 7 positions agree with TRBD1. This CDR3 region has 13 residues. CDR1 is LNHNV, CDR2 YYDKDF, per germline (reference sequence). The V segment lost 4 bases and the J segment 9 bases; nucleotides outside the gene matches: 3. The CDR3 loop reads CATSMTGFSPLHF. Here the CDR3 DNA reads TGTGCCACCAGCATGACAGGGTTTTCACCCCTCCACTTT.

The rearrangement uses TRBV5-1 and TRBJ2-5; D possibly corresponds to TRBD2 (6 bases). This CDR3 comprises 17 residues. Germline CDR1 SGHRS, CDR2 YFSETQ. V dropped 0 bases and J dropped 5 bases, with 20 bases sitting between them. DNA for the CDR3: TGCGCCAGCAGCTTGGATCCGGGAGTGGGAGCGCTGGAGACCCAGTACTTC. This codes for CASSLDPGVGALETQYF. Supplemented by reference TRBV5-1 and TRBJ2-5, the full variable domain reads KAGVTQTPRYLIKTRGQQVTLSCSPISGHRSVSWYQQTPGQGLQFLFEYFSETQRNKGNFPGRFSGRQFSNSRSEMNVSTLELGDSALYLCASSLDPGVGALETQYFGPGTRLLVL.

A few counts support this clonotype. Germline and junction disagree at one end, which may indicate a read error. The chain uses TRBV4-1 and TRBJ1-2, with a tentative D call TRBD1 (5 bases). Germline CDR1 is MGHRA and CDR2 is YSYEKL. CDR3 size: 15 residues. CDR3 sequence reads: CASSLAQGRDYGYTF. CDR3 bases: TGTGCCAGCAGCTTAGCCCAGGGTAGAGACTATGGCTACACCTTC.